A single sample is the source of the 30 T cell receptor beta chains below, sequenced in a study of CD8 T cells in ankylosing spondylitis. The study's findings and limits: It appeared that ankylosing spondylitis blood was characterized by a TCR beta motif of under ten highly homologous variants.

Their antigens are not known. TCRdb reprocessed the 5' RACE reads via MiXCR and lists one record per CDR3 protein. The sample lists about 800,000 distinct CDR3 sequences, approximately 12% occurring once. Source material: blood, either unsorted or a sorted T cell fraction (not recorded which). The receptors stem from a male donor with ankylosing spondylitis.

This clonotype was detected only a few times. This chain joins TRBV6-2 or TRBV6-3 and TRBJ2-7; 9 positions match TRBD2. Germline V gives CDR1 MNHEY, CDR2 SVGEGT. CDR3 length equals 13 residues. J was trimmed by 4 bases and V by 6 bases; bases with no gene match: 4. The CDR3 sequence is CASRLAGPYEQYF. In nucleotides, the CDR3 is TGTGCCAGCAGACTAGCGGGCCCTTACGAGCAGTACTTC.

This clonotype has just a few counts. This sequence joins TRBV29-1 and TRBJ2-7; perhaps D is TRBD1 or TRBD2 (7 bases each). Between the trimmed V and J ends, which lost 7 bases and 2 bases, there was a span of 18 bases. Germline V CDR1 and CDR2: SQVTM, ANQGSEA. The CDR3 length is 14 residues. The CDR3 is CSAGWEGAPYEQYF. The CDR3 bases are TGCAGCGCCGGCTGGGAGGGGGCCCCCTACGAGCAGTACTTC.

This clonotype has just a few counts. V usage is TRBV7-9 and J usage is TRBJ1-1; D gene ambiguous. Germline CDR1 and CDR2: SEHNR and FQNEAQ (reference sequence). The CDR3 sequence is 12 residues long. V gave up 2 bases and J gave up 12 bases, with 13 bases separating them. CDR3 nucleotides: TGTGCCAGCAGCTTAAAGACGTATAAGACTTTCTTT. Its translation: CASSLKTYKTFF.

V is TRBV20-1 and J is TRBJ2-1; 8 nucleotides match TRBD2. The germline gives CDR1 DFQATT, CDR2 SNEGSKA (reference sequence). The V segment lost 0 bases and the J segment 0 bases; nucleotides outside the gene matches: 13. This CDR3 is built from 19 residues. CDR3 sequence: CSARDPTGGGGRSYNEQFF. Here the CDR3 DNA reads TGCAGTGCTAGAGATCCCACCGGTGGCGGGGGGCGCTCCTACAATGAGCAGTTCTTC.

This clonotype was seen many times. The chain combines TRBV10-3 with TRBJ1-4; weak D call: TRBD1 (5 bases). The CDR3 contains 13 residues. The V gene's germline CDR1 is ENHRY and CDR2 SYGVKD. The V end was cut by 7 bases, the J end by 5 bases, with 11 bases between. The CDR3 sequence: CAITRDLNEKLFF. DNA for the CDR3: TGTGCCATCACCCGGGACCTAAATGAAAAACTGTTTTTT.

The chain combines TRBV7-8 with TRBJ2-7; the D gene is possibly TRBD1 (5 bases). Trimming shortened V by 1 base and J by 5 bases, and 9 bases separated the two germline ends. Germline V gene data show CDR1 as SGHVS and CDR2 as FQNEAQ. There are 13 residues in the CDR3. Here the CDR3 reads CASSLGQYHEQYF. The CDR3 DNA follows: TGTGCCAGCAGCTTAGGACAGTACCACGAGCAGTACTTC.

This rearrangement joins TRBV5-1 to TRBJ2-5; 9 nucleotides match TRBD2. With 1 base clipped from V and 5 bases from J, the junction kept 3 bases outside the gene matches. CDR1 is SGHRS, CDR2 YFSETQ, per germline. The CDR3 has 14 residues. The CDR3 nucleotides are TGCGCCAGCAGCTTGCGGACTAGCGCGGAGACCCAGTACTTC. It encodes CASSLRTSAETQYF.

CDR3 amino acids: CASSKTGSRYNEQFF. DNA of the CDR3: TGTGCCAGTAGTAAGACAGGGAGCAGATACAATGAGCAGTTCTTC. The chain carries TRBV19 and TRBJ2-1, with 7 bases identical to TRBD1. V was pared by 4 bases and J by 4 bases, with 7 bases of the junction left unmatched. The germline CDR1 and CDR2 sequences are LNHDA and SQIVND (reference sequence). CDR3 length: 15 amino acids.

The chain joins TRBV6-1 to TRBJ1-5, with D maybe TRBD1 (5 bases). The germline V and J ends were trimmed by 7 bases and 7 bases, with 23 bases remaining between them. Germline V gene sequence: CDR1 MNHNS, CDR2 SASEGT. The CDR3 totals 16 residues. The CDR3 here is CASIENPGRRGQPQHF. DNA of the CDR3: TGTGCCAGCATCGAAAACCCGGGAAGGAGGGGCCAGCCCCAGCATTTT.

This chain connects TRBV4-2 to TRBJ2-1; no clear D. Germline V gene lookup returns CDR1 LGHNA and CDR2 YNFKEQ. The CDR3 covers 16 residues. V was cut by 0 bases and J by 0 bases, with 9 bases left in between. The CDR3 DNA sequence: TGTGCCAGCAGCCAAGAACCTACCCACTCCTACAATGAGCAGTTCTTC. Translation gives CASSQEPTHSYNEQFF.

This clonotype turned up a few times. This rearrangement joins TRBV5-1 to TRBJ2-2, with 8 bases aligning to TRBD1. The CDR3 length is 15 residues. Unmatched junction bases numbered 5, after V lost 4 bases and J lost 3 bases. Germline V CDR1 and CDR2: SGHRS, YFSETQ. The CDR3, as DNA: TGCGCCAGCAGCCCAACGACAGGGGACACCGGGGAGCTGTTTTTT. Translating gives CASSPTTGDTGELFF.

The chain carries TRBV24-1 and TRBJ2-5; D not certain. CDR3 length: 12 residues. From germline, CDR1 is KGHDR and CDR2 SFDVKD. V lost 3 bases, J lost 2 bases, and 3 bases lay in between. The CDR3 is CATSDLQETQYF. As DNA, the CDR3 is TGTGCCACCAGTGATCTACAAGAGACCCAGTACTTC.

This clonotype showed up many times. The J gene is TRBJ2-2, the V gene TRBV5-5; 11 bases match TRBD2. There are 14 residues in the CDR3. Trimming cost V 4 bases and J 8 bases; bases outside gene matches: 4. Germline V gene lookup returns CDR1 SGHKS and CDR2 YYEKEE (reference sequence). CDR3 amino acids: CASSTTSGAGELFF. Here the CDR3 DNA reads TGTGCCAGCAGCACGACTAGCGGGGCGGGGGAGCTGTTTTTT.

CDR3 DNA sequence: TGTGCCAGCAGTTTACGAGGGAGGCCCGAGCAGTTCTTC. It is translated as CASSLRGRPEQFF. The rearrangement links TRBV27 to TRBJ2-1; tentative D call: TRBD2 (6 bases). V lost 2 bases and J lost 10, with 12 bases in between. The CDR3 is 13 residues long. Germline assignment: CDR1 MNHEY and CDR2 SMNVEV (reference sequence).

J is TRBJ1-2 and V is TRBV5-1, with TRBD1 as a possible D gene (5 bases). The CDR3 contains 13 residues. V lost 0 bases and J 7 bases, leaving 10 bases between the germline ends. Germline V CDR1 and CDR2: SGHRS, YFSETQ. CDR3 sequence: CASSLAEGVGYTF. CDR3 in DNA: TGCGCCAGCAGCTTGGCCGAAGGGGTTGGCTACACCTTC.

There are a few counts of this clonotype. The chain uses TRBV5-1 and TRBJ2-5; D is uncertain. The germline V gene has CDR1 SGHRS and CDR2 YFSETQ. Trimming cost V 3 bases and J 3 bases, with 9 bases left between them. This CDR3 region has 13 residues. This CDR3 is CASSYNQKETQYF. Here the CDR3 DNA reads TGCGCCAGCAGCTACAATCAGAAAGAGACCCAGTACTTC.

CDR3 sequence reads: CASTRTGSPYNEQFF. The DNA for the CDR3 is TGCGCCAGCACCCGGACAGGGAGCCCCTACAATGAGCAGTTCTTC. The chain has TRBV5-1 and TRBJ2-1, with TRBD1 identical over 8 bases. V dropped 6 bases and J dropped 2; count of bases not matched to a gene: 7. This CDR3 has 15 residues. Germline CDR1 is SGHRS and CDR2 is YFSETQ.

This clonotype turned up a few times. The V call is TRBV20-1, the J call TRBJ1-2; unclear D gene. Germline-derived CDR1 and CDR2 are DFQATT and SNEGSKA (reference sequence). This CDR3 region has 13 residues. Trimming cost V 0 bases and J 0 bases, with 5 bases left between them. The CDR3: CSARDLANYGYTF. In DNA form, the CDR3 reads TGCAGTGCTAGAGATTTGGCTAACTATGGCTACACCTTC.

The chain employs TRBV9 and TRBJ2-3; TRBD2 matches 10 bases. The V gene's germline CDR1 is SGDLS and CDR2 YYNGEE. Unmatched junction bases numbered 13, after V lost 2 bases and J lost 4 bases. CDR3 length: 18 residues. The CDR3 bases are TGTGCCAGCAGCGTGACGGGGCCTAGCGGGGGAGGGCCAGATACGCAGTATTTT. This encodes CASSVTGPSGGGPDTQYF.

This clonotype was detected ten times or more. In nucleotides, the CDR3 is TGCGCCAGCAGCTCCTGGACAGGGGTCCACGAGCAGTACTTC. It translates to CASSSWTGVHEQYF. The chain is built from TRBV5-1 and TRBJ2-7; 9 bases line up with TRBD1. This CDR3 spans 14 amino acids. In germline, CDR1 is SGHRS, CDR2 YFSETQ. V shed 3 bases, J shed 5 bases, and the junction held 6 bases outside the gene matches.

This clonotype was detected ten times or more. CDR3 DNA sequence: TGTGCCACCAGCAGGGCCAGGGGGAGTGAGCAGTTCTTC. This translates into CATSRARGSEQFF. V and J are TRBV15 and TRBJ2-1; the match to TRBD1 covers 7 bases. The CDR3 length is 13 residues. J gave up 9 bases and V 3 bases, and 5 bases lay outside the gene matches. Germline loops: CDR1 LNHNV, CDR2 YYDKDF (reference sequence). The variable domain in full, completed from reference TRBV15 and TRBJ2-1, reads DAMVIQNPRYQVTQFGKPVTLSCSQTLNHNVMYWYQQKSSQAPKLLFHYYDKDFNNEADTPDNFQSRRPNTSFCFLDIRSPGLGDTAMYLCATSRARGSEQFFGPGTRLTVL.

This clonotype was detected ten times or more. V gene TRBV12-3 or TRBV12-4 combines with J gene TRBJ2-7; D unresolved. The CDR3 is 11 residues long. V was cut by 4 bases and J by 6 bases, with 7 bases left in between. The CDR3 protein is CASSSILEQYF. Here the CDR3 DNA reads TGTGCCAGCAGTTCTATCCTCGAGCAGTACTTC.

CDR3: CSARRATNTGELFF. In DNA, the CDR3 is TGCAGTGCCCGACGGGCGACTAACACCGGGGAGCTGTTTTTT. The rearrangement joins TRBV20-1 to TRBJ2-2, with D uncertain. The CDR3 runs 14 residues. Per the germline V gene, CDR1 is DFQATT and CDR2 is SNEGSKA (reference sequence). V lost 6 bases to trimming and J lost 2 bases, with 13 bases between them.

The genes are TRBV20-1 and TRBJ1-4; D is possibly TRBD1 (6 bases). V was shortened by 0 bases and J by 6 bases, with 20 bases between the two germline ends. CDR3 length equals 17 residues. Germline V gene data show CDR1 as DFQATT and CDR2 as SNEGSKA (reference sequence). The CDR3 DNA reads TGCAGTGCTAGAGATCCCAGGGGCTCCGGGAGTTATGAAAAACTGTTTTTT. It codes for CSARDPRGSGSYEKLFF.

This clonotype came up a few times. The J gene is TRBJ1-2, the V gene TRBV20-1; 9 nucleotides align to TRBD1. Losses at the gene ends were 2 bases for V and 14 bases for J; bases not matched to a gene: 9. This CDR3 has 12 residues. CDR1 and CDR2 (germline): DFQATT, SNEGSKA (reference sequence). The CDR3 reads CSARTGGRLSTF. The CDR3 DNA sequence: TGCAGTGCTAGAACAGGGGGCCGCCTGTCGACCTTC.

This clonotype has only one observation. V is TRBV7-6 and J is TRBJ1-1, with 10 bases fitting TRBD1. Germline V CDR1 and CDR2: SGHVS, FNYEAQ. This CDR3 comprises 17 residues. The V and J ends lost 5 bases and 1 base, in that order; junction bases with no gene match: 10. Here the CDR3 reads CASSGWTGGYRNTEAFF. The CDR3 nucleotides read TGTGCCAGCAGCGGGTGGACAGGGGGATATCGGAACACTGAAGCTTTCTTT.

Ten or more counts support this clonotype. The chain couples TRBV6-5 to TRBJ1-1; 7 bases are shared with TRBD1. This CDR3 has 12 amino acids. The germline CDR1 and CDR2 sequences are MNHEY and SVGAGI. With 6 bases clipped from V and 7 bases from J, the junction kept 5 bases outside the gene matches. For the CDR3, the DNA is TGTGCCAGCAGCCACAGGGGCGGTGAAGCTTTCTTT. Translation: CASSHRGGEAFF.

This clonotype was seen ten or more times. The chain employs TRBV29-1 and TRBJ1-2; D perhaps matches TRBD1 (5 bases). Germline lookup yields CDR1 SQVTM and CDR2 ANQGSEA. Trimming removed 2 bases at V and 2 bases at J, with 12 bases between. CDR3 length: 14 amino acids. This CDR3 is CSVEQGGPNYGYTF. CDR3 nucleotide sequence: TGCAGCGTTGAACAGGGAGGGCCAAACTATGGCTACACCTTC.

V is TRBV7-9 and J is TRBJ1-5; D unclear. CDR3 size: 15 residues. Germline lookup yields CDR1 SEHNR and CDR2 FQNEAQ (reference sequence). Trimming shortened V by 1 base and J by 3 bases, and 10 bases separated the two germline ends. CDR3 in amino acids: CASSLDPAHNQPQHF. In DNA form, the CDR3 reads TGTGCCAGCAGCTTAGATCCGGCCCACAATCAGCCCCAGCATTTT.

This clonotype was counted a few times. The chain recombines TRBV6-2 or TRBV6-3 with TRBJ2-7; 8 bases are a match to TRBD1. The CDR3 contains 14 residues. V shed 4 bases and J 7 bases; nucleotides not matched to a gene: 9. Germline V gene sequence: CDR1 MNHEY, CDR2 SVGEGT. The CDR3 nucleotides read TGTGCCAGCAGTTTACTCAGGGGGCGTGAAGAGCAGTACTTC. As protein: CASSLLRGREEQYF.